A selection of T cell receptor beta chains follows, all from one sample in a study of cytomegalovirus exposure and HLA in healthy donors. TCRdb keeps only in-frame clones here, not all; method: immunoSEQ multiplex PCR. Its table records under 150,000 clones. The sample was PBMCs. The origin of the receptors is a woman aged 55-70 years in good health and CMV-seronegative. The CDR3 runs from the conserved cysteine through the conserved F or W. D genes are given only for firm matches.

j_gene	d_gene	v_gene	CDR3aa	CDR3nt
TRBJ1-1	TRBD1	TRBV7-9	CASSLGQGDTEAFF	TGTGCCAGCAGCTTAGGGCAGGGGGACACTGAAGCTTTCTTT
TRBJ2-3	TRBD2	TRBV27	CASRLRGYTDTQYF	TGTGCCAGCCGCCTGCGGGGGTACACAGATACGCAGTATTTT
TRBJ2-2	TRBD2	TRBV28	CASSRSGTGELFF	TGTGCCAGCAGCCGTAGCGGGACCGGGGAGCTGTTTTTT
TRBJ1-2	TRBD1	TRBV10-2	CASSDRTGSAYGYTF	TGCGCCAGCAGTGATAGGACAGGTTCTGCCTATGGCTACACCTTC
TRBJ2-3	.	TRBV11-2	CASSGRAGASTDTQYF	TGTGCCAGCAGCGGTAGGGCGGGTGCTAGCACAGATACGCAGTATTTT
TRBJ2-2	.	TRBV7-9	CASSLGTPKTGELFF	TGTGCCAGCAGCTTAGGGACACCAAAAACCGGGGAGCTGTTTTTT
TRBJ2-5	.	TRBV2	CASSGGPTEGGETQYF	TGTGCCAGCAGTGGGGGTCCGACGGAGGGTGGGGAGACCCAGTACTTC
TRBJ1-2	.	TRBV6-5	CASSYRTASYGYTF	TGTGCCAGCAGTTACCGGACAGCTTCCTATGGCTACACCTTC
TRBJ2-2	.	TRBV6-5	CASRQGGPGELFF	TGTGCCAGCCGGCAGGGGGGTCCCGGGGAGCTGTTTTTT
TRBJ2-1	TRBD2	TRBV7-6	CASSLGTSAYYEQFF	TGTGCCAGCAGCTTAGGGACTAGCGCCTATTATGAGCAGTTCTTC
TRBJ2-7	.	TRBV14	CASSSSYEQYF	TGTGCCAGCAGCTCTAGCTACGAGCAGTACTTC
TRBJ1-2	TRBD1	TRBV7-2	CASRAPGQGYGYTF	TGTGCCAGCAGAGCCCCGGGACAGGGCTATGGCTACACCTTC
TRBJ2-7	TRBD2	TRBV18	CASSTLAGDYEQYF	TGTGCCAGCTCAACTCTAGCGGGAGACTACGAGCAGTACTTC
TRBJ1-2	.	TRBV2	CASRAGTSKDGYTF	TGTGCCAGCAGGGCAGGGACTTCTAAGGATGGCTACACCTTC
TRBJ2-5	TRBD2	TRBV29-1	CSVVAGAKETQYF	TGCAGCGTTGTAGCGGGAGCAAAGGAGACCCAGTACTTC
TRBJ2-7	TRBD2	TRBV6-1	CASSRAGGIYEQYF	TGTGCCAGCAGTAGAGCGGGGGGTATTTACGAGCAGTACTTC
TRBJ2-3	TRBD1	TRBV29-1	CSVTGTGVRTDTQYF	TGCAGCGTCACCGGGACAGGGGTCCGCACAGATACGCAGTATTTT
TRBJ1-4	.	TRBV7-9	CASSLGSGGMGEKLFF	TGTGCCAGCAGCTTGGGATCCGGGGGTATGGGTGAAAAACTGTTTTTT
TRBJ1-1	.	TRBV28	CASSPQRSNTEAFF	TGTGCCAGCAGTCCGCAGCGTTCGAACACTGAAGCTTTCTTT
TRBJ2-3	.	TRBV2	CASRRRSTDTQYF	TGTGCCAGCAGAAGGCGGTCCACAGATACGCAGTATTTT
TRBJ2-1	TRBD2	TRBV7-8	CASILSGRAQEQFF	TGTGCCAGCATCTTGAGCGGGAGGGCCCAGGAGCAGTTCTTC
TRBJ2-3	TRBD1	TRBV5-1	CASSGTGGTDTQYF	TGCGCCAGCAGCGGGACAGGGGGGACAGATACGCAGTATTTT
TRBJ1-4	.	TRBV6-1	CASSEDLAIGKLFF	TGTGCCAGCAGTGAAGACCTGGCCATTGGAAAACTGTTTTTT
TRBJ2-7	TRBD2	TRBV10-1	CASSRGAGGSYEQYF	TGCGCCAGCAGCCGAGGAGCGGGAGGCTCCTACGAGCAGTACTTC
TRBJ2-3	TRBD1	TRBV10-3	CAITGTGRTDTQYF	TGTGCCATTACCGGGACAGGGCGCACAGATACGCAGTATTTT
TRBJ2-2	.	TRBV6-5	CASMGLAGTGELFF	TGTGCCAGCATGGGCCTAGCTGGGACCGGGGAGCTGTTTTTT
TRBJ2-7	TRBD1	TRBV25-1	CASSEPLTGTGNYEQYF	TGTGCCAGCAGTGAGCCCCTTACCGGGACAGGGAATTACGAGCAGTACTTC
TRBJ1-1	.	TRBV30	CAWKRGTEAFF	TGTGCCTGGAAAAGGGGGACAGAAGCTTTCTTT
TRBJ2-1	TRBD2	TRBV10-3	CAISDLAGPPRGEQFF	TGTGCCATCAGTGACCTAGCGGGCCCGCCTAGGGGTGAGCAGTTCTTC
TRBJ2-1	TRBD2	TRBV4-2	CASSQELADYNEQFF	TGTGCCAGCAGCCAAGAACTAGCGGACTACAATGAGCAGTTCTTC
TRBJ2-1	TRBD1	TRBV15	CATSRLGQGRGEQFF	TGTGCCACCAGCAGATTGGGACAGGGCAGGGGTGAGCAGTTCTTC
TRBJ2-7	.	TRBV18	CASSPPQVSYEQYF	TGTGCCAGCTCACCACCCCAGGTTTCCTACGAGCAGTACTTC
TRBJ1-2	.	TRBV11-2	CASSFGGEGYTF	TGTGCCAGCAGCTTCGGGGGTGAGGGCTACACCTTC
TRBJ2-5	TRBD2	TRBV7-8	CASSLVSPGLASETQYF	TGTGCCAGCAGCTTAGTAAGCCCGGGACTAGCGTCAGAGACCCAGTACTTC
TRBJ2-7	.	TRBV10-3	CAISTGGATNSYEQYF	TGTGCCATCAGTACAGGGGGGGCGACCAACTCCTACGAGCAGTACTTC
TRBJ2-3	.	TRBV9	CASSVDGVSTDTQYF	TGTGCCAGCAGCGTGGACGGGGTTAGCACAGATACGCAGTATTTT
TRBJ1-1	.	TRBV15	CATSRDPGDNTEAFF	TGTGCCACCAGCAGAGATCCGGGGGATAACACTGAAGCTTTCTTT
TRBJ1-6	.	TRBV6-5	CASSYKGDYNSPLHF	TGTGCCAGCAGTTACAAGGGGGATTATAATTCACCCCTCCACTTT
TRBJ1-4	.	TRBV19	CASSFTGTINEKLFF	TGTGCCAGTAGTTTCACAGGGACCATTAATGAAAAACTGTTTTTT